The rows below give T cell receptor beta chains drawn from one sample of a study of blood T cell repertoires in COVID-19. Produced via immunoSEQ multiplex PCR; TCRdb's table is partial and in-frame only. The profile shows about 100,000 clones, around 81% of them singletons. Sequencing used peripheral blood. The receptors originated from a man between 45 and 60 years old with active or convalescent COVID-19. Both conserved end residues are part of each CDR3. The D gene is left open where the match is weak. Size is omitted from some rows. Given values are once, few, many or a class for expanded clones.

j_call d_call clone_size v_call cdr3_aa cdr3_nt
TRBJ2-7 NA NA TRBV6-5 CASSPGWTGSYEQYF TGTGCCAGCAGCCCCGGATGGACTGGCTCCTACGAGCAGTACTTC
TRBJ2-3 NA once TRBV10-3 CASRGLSGDTQYF TGTGCCTCGAGGGGACTCTCAGGAGATACGCAGTATTTT
TRBJ2-5 TRBD2 NA TRBV5-1 CASSLAVAGTSETQYF TGCGCCAGCAGCTTGGCGGTAGCGGGGACCTCGGAGACCCAGTACTTC
TRBJ1-2 TRBD1 NA TRBV7-8 CASSFSPGQGTGGYTF TGTGCCAGCAGCTTTTCCCCGGGACAGGGGACGGGGGGCTACACCTTC
TRBJ2-1 NA NA TRBV5-1 CASSLGGSSYNEQFF TGCGCCAGCAGCTTGGGCGGCAGCTCCTACAATGAGCAGTTCTTC
TRBJ2-2 TRBD2 few TRBV7-6 CASNYLGRATGELFF TGTGCCAGCAATTATTTGGGGAGGGCCACCGGGGAGCTGTTTTTT
TRBJ2-6 NA once TRBV25-1 CASSGDLFQGGNVLTF TGTGCCAGCAGTGGAGATTTGTTCCAGGGTGGCAACGTCCTGACTTTC
TRBJ2-7 TRBD1 few TRBV12-5 CASGSDRGSYEQYF TGTGCTAGTGGTTCGGACAGGGGAAGCTACGAGCAGTACTTC
TRBJ1-5 TRBD1 NA TRBV2 CASSTRTGAGNQPQHF TGTGCCAGCAGTACCCGGACAGGGGCAGGCAATCAGCCCCAGCATTTT
TRBJ2-5 NA NA TRBV9 CASSEGLQETQYF TGTGCCAGCAGCGAGGGACTTCAAGAGACCCAGTACTTC
TRBJ2-7 NA NA TRBV6-5 CASSSNYEQYF TGTGCCAGCAGTTCTAACTACGAGCAGTACTTC
TRBJ2-1 NA few TRBV7-9 CASSLDAGNEQFF TGTGCCAGCAGCTTAGATGCGGGTAATGAGCAGTTCTTC
TRBJ1-4 NA NA TRBV7-9 CASSLGGVDKLFF TGTGCCAGCAGCTTAGGGGGGGTAGACAAACTGTTTTTT
TRBJ1-6 NA few TRBV3-1/TRBV3-2 CASSQEPGSNSPLHF TGTGCCAGCAGCCAAGAGCCAGGGTCGAATTCACCCCTCCACTTT
TRBJ1-5 NA few TRBV7-2 CASTGRQPQHF TGTGCCAGCACAGGGCGGCAGCCCCAGCATTTT
TRBJ1-2 TRBD1 NA TRBV18 CASSLDRGSYGYTF TGTGCCAGCTCACTAGACAGGGGGTCGTATGGCTACACCTTC
TRBJ2-2 NA NA TRBV11-3 CASSLGGAGELFF TGTGCCAGCAGCTTAGGGGGCGCCGGGGAGCTGTTTTTT
TRBJ2-1 NA once TRBV10-1 CASSEAHTGNNEQFF TGCGCCAGCAGTGAGGCCCACACAGGGAATAATGAGCAGTTCTTC
TRBJ2-5 NA NA TRBV7-9 CASSLLVRELQETQYF TGTGCCAGCAGCTTACTTGTCCGGGAGCTCCAAGAGACCCAGTACTTC
TRBJ1-2 NA NA TRBV19 CASSSRDRAYGYTF TGTGCCAGTAGCTCACGCGACAGAGCTTATGGCTACACCTTC
TRBJ2-7 NA NA TRBV5-1 CASSPGLASEQYF TGCGCCAGCAGCCCGGGACTGGCCAGCGAGCAGTACTTC
TRBJ1-1 TRBD1 NA TRBV30 CAWSDRDRDHTEAFF TGTGCCTGGAGTGACCGGGACAGGGATCACACTGAAGCTTTCTTT
TRBJ2-7 NA once TRBV5-6 CASSLTSTYEQYF TGTGCCAGCAGCTTAACATCAACCTACGAGCAGTACTTC
TRBJ2-7 TRBD2 NA TRBV7-6 CASSLAALVTSGNNPPYF TGTGCCAGCAGCTTAGCGGCTTTGGTGACTAGCGGGAACAATCCCCCGTACTTC
TRBJ2-7 NA NA TRBV30 CAWSVLVTAEQYF TGTGCCTGGAGTGTACTTGTTACAGCCGAGCAGTACTTC
TRBJ2-5 TRBD2 few TRBV15 CATSRGGLAAGGLETQYF TGTGCCACCAGCAGAGGGGGTCTAGCAGCGGGAGGGTTAGAGACCCAGTACTTC
TRBJ2-7 TRBD2 NA TRBV9 CASSDPGLGGEQYF TGTGCCAGCAGCGATCCGGGACTAGGGGGCGAGCAGTACTTC
TRBJ1-1 TRBD1 NA TRBV11-1 CASSYRGGNTEAFF TGTGCCAGCAGCTACAGGGGAGGGAACACTGAAGCTTTCTTT
TRBJ1-4 TRBD1 NA TRBV5-1 CASSTPGTGNEKLFF TGCGCCAGCAGCACCCCCGGGACAGGGAATGAAAAACTGTTTTTT
TRBJ1-2 NA NA TRBV27 CASSLTGSFNYGYTF TGTGCCAGCAGTTTAACAGGGTCCTTTAACTATGGCTACACCTTC
TRBJ1-6 TRBD1 NA TRBV3-1/TRBV3-2 CASGGFQGDNSPLHF TGTGCCAGCGGGGGATTCCAGGGGGACAATTCACCCCTCCACTTT
TRBJ1-4 NA NA TRBV12-3/TRBV12-4 CASSLQEGEKLFF TGTGCCAGCAGTTTACAGGAGGGTGAAAAACTGTTTTTT
TRBJ2-3 TRBD2 NA TRBV6-1 CASSENTGLAGSTDTQYF TGTGCCAGCAGTGAAAATACCGGACTAGCGGGGAGCACAGATACGCAGTATTTT
TRBJ1-4 NA NA TRBV12-5 CASGLAGNEKLFF TGTGCTAGTGGACTCGCAGGGAATGAAAAACTGTTTTTT
TRBJ2-7 NA NA TRBV10-3 CAISESVARSHSSYEQYF TGTGCCATCAGTGAGTCAGTAGCAAGGTCTCATAGCTCCTACGAGCAGTACTTC
TRBJ2-2 NA NA TRBV7-8 CASSLRRVNTGELFF TGTGCCAGCAGCTTGAGGAGGGTGAACACCGGGGAGCTGTTTTTT
TRBJ2-5 TRBD2 few TRBV15 CATSGGTSGEQETQYF TGTGCCACCAGCGGCGGGACTAGCGGTGAGCAAGAGACCCAGTACTTC
TRBJ1-5 NA NA TRBV30 CAWSNRDTVANQPQHF TGTGCCTGGAGTAACCGGGACACGGTTGCCAATCAGCCCCAGCATTTT
TRBJ2-6 NA once TRBV6-5 CASSYSAGAGANVLTF TGTGCCAGCAGTTACTCGGCAGGGGCCGGGGCCAACGTCCTGACTTTC
TRBJ2-5 NA NA TRBV10-1 CASSGRIQETQYF TGCGCCAGCAGTGGGCGGATACAAGAGACCCAGTACTTC
TRBJ1-2 NA NA TRBV9 CASNRGPIYGYTF TGTGCCAGCAACCGAGGGCCCATCTATGGCTACACCTTC
TRBJ1-3 NA NA TRBV30 CAWSSRSSGNTIYF TGTGCCTGGAGTTCGAGGAGCTCTGGAAACACCATATATTTT
TRBJ2-3 NA NA TRBV7-3 CASSLNTGTDTQYF TGTGCCAGCAGCTTAAATACGGGGACAGATACGCAGTATTTT
TRBJ2-6 NA NA TRBV5-4 CASSQVANVLTF TGTGCCAGCAGCCAGGTGGCCAACGTCCTGACTTTC
TRBJ1-1 NA NA TRBV5-1 CASSLEGVNTEAFF TGCGCCAGCAGCTTGGAAGGGGTGAACACTGAAGCTTTCTTT
TRBJ2-2 NA NA TRBV27 CASSGAGISTGELFF TGTGCCAGCAGTGGGGCAGGGATAAGCACCGGGGAGCTGTTTTTT
TRBJ2-7 NA NA TRBV28 CASSSPSYEQYF TGTGCCAGCAGTTCCCCGTCCTACGAGCAGTACTTC
TRBJ1-5 TRBD1 NA TRBV2 CASSAEGTGNQPQHF TGTGCCAGCAGTGCGGAAGGGACAGGGAACCAGCCCCAGCATTTT
TRBJ2-1 TRBD2 once TRBV24-1 CATSGGGGPDEQFF TGTGCCACCAGTGGGGGGGGAGGGCCTGATGAGCAGTTCTTC
TRBJ1-1 NA many TRBV5-1 CASSWSVGGTEAFF TGCGCCAGCAGCTGGAGTGTCGGGGGCACTGAAGCTTTCTTT
TRBJ2-7 NA NA TRBV20-1 CSASPGEGQGEQYF TGCAGTGCTAGTCCGGGGGAGGGCCAGGGGGAGCAGTACTTC